This is a list of T cell receptor beta chains from one sample in a study of blood T cell repertoires in COVID-19. Profiled with immunoSEQ multiplex PCR; TCRdb holds only in-frame clones, not every one. Found here are roughly 160,000 clones, over 65% of them singletons; the top ten hold around 2.9%. Sequencing was carried out using peripheral blood. These receptors were taken from an elderly woman with acute or convalescent COVID-19. Both conserved end residues are part of each CDR3. Each record gives: CDR3 length, clone size, D gene, J gene, V gene, CDR3 protein, CDR3 DNA. The D gene is left open where the match is weak. Part of the rows lack a size; the others show once, few, many or a class for expanded clones.

length: 15; size: NA; D: NA; J: TRBJ1-1; V: TRBV4-1; CDR3: CASSRDQGLNTEAFF; DNA: TGCGCCAGCAGCCGAGACCAGGGCCTGAACACTGAAGCTTTCTTT
length: 14; size: NA; D: NA; J: TRBJ2-5; V: TRBV6-5; CDR3: CASILGSVGETQYF; DNA: TGTGCCAGCATATTAGGGAGCGTGGGGGAGACCCAGTACTTC
length: 16; size: NA; D: NA; J: TRBJ1-6; V: TRBV28; CDR3: CASSLVSSSYNSPLHF; DNA: TGTGCCAGCAGTTTGGTCTCTAGCTCCTATAATTCACCCCTCCACTTT
length: 15; size: NA; D: NA; J: TRBJ1-1; V: TRBV18; CDR3: CASSPPNEGETEAFF; DNA: TGTGCCAGCTCACCACCGAATGAGGGGGAAACTGAAGCTTTCTTT
length: 15; size: NA; D: TRBD1; J: TRBJ2-5; V: TRBV19; CDR3: CASSPRTGGGETQYF; DNA: TGTGCCAGTAGTCCTCGGACAGGGGGCGGAGAGACCCAGTACTTC
length: 16; size: NA; D: TRBD1; J: TRBJ2-5; V: TRBV18; CDR3: CASSPTGTGGWETQYF; DNA: TGTGCCAGCTCACCAACCGGGACAGGGGGATGGGAGACCCAGTACTTC
length: 13; size: NA; D: NA; J: TRBJ2-3; V: TRBV7-8; CDR3: CASRVRSTDTQYF; DNA: TGTGCCAGCAGGGTGCGGAGCACAGATACGCAGTATTTT
length: 17; size: NA; D: TRBD1; J: TRBJ1-1; V: TRBV10-1; CDR3: CASSESWTGTKGTEAFF; DNA: TGCGCCAGCAGTGAGTCTTGGACAGGGACAAAAGGCACTGAAGCTTTCTTT
length: 18; size: few; D: NA; J: TRBJ2-1; V: TRBV7-2; CDR3: CASSLALSAGSSYNEQFF; DNA: TGTGCCAGCAGCTTAGCATTATCGGCCGGGAGCTCCTACAATGAGCAGTTCTTC
length: 15; size: NA; D: NA; J: TRBJ1-5; V: TRBV4-1; CDR3: CASSQDLNTGQPQHF; DNA: TGCGCCAGCAGCCAAGACCTGAACACAGGGCAGCCCCAGCATTTT
length: 15; size: NA; D: NA; J: TRBJ2-5; V: TRBV4-2; CDR3: CASSQATGVKETQYF; DNA: TGTGCCAGCAGCCAAGCGACAGGAGTCAAAGAGACCCAGTACTTC
length: 14; size: NA; D: NA; J: TRBJ1-4; V: TRBV28; CDR3: CASSVDRNNEKLFF; DNA: TGTGCCAGCAGTGTGGACAGAAATAATGAAAAACTGTTTTTT
length: 17; size: NA; D: TRBD2; J: TRBJ2-2; V: TRBV4-3; CDR3: CASSQESGAGGGGELFF; DNA: TGCGCCAGCAGCCAAGAGTCAGGAGCGGGAGGGGGCGGGGAGCTGTTTTTT
length: 14; size: few; D: TRBD2; J: TRBJ2-5; V: TRBV2; CDR3: CAKTSGSHQETQYF; DNA: TGTGCCAAGACTAGCGGGAGTCATCAAGAGACCCAGTACTTC
length: 15; size: NA; D: TRBD1; J: TRBJ1-2; V: TRBV28; CDR3: CASSEPEGQRHGYTF; DNA: TGTGCCAGCAGCGAGCCCGAGGGACAGCGCCATGGCTACACCTTC
length: 15; size: NA; D: NA; J: TRBJ2-7; V: TRBV5-1; CDR3: CASSLGGTTGYEQYF; DNA: TGCGCCAGCAGCTTGGGTGGGACAACCGGCTACGAGCAGTACTTC
length: 17; size: NA; D: NA; J: TRBJ2-7; V: TRBV5-6; CDR3: CASSRRRNQGEPYEQYF; DNA: TGTGCCAGCAGCCGGAGAAGGAACCAGGGTGAACCCTACGAGCAGTACTTC
length: 15; size: NA; D: NA; J: TRBJ2-3; V: TRBV5-1; CDR3: CASSVAGLGTDTQYF; DNA: TGCGCCAGCAGCGTTGCGGGACTCGGCACAGATACGCAGTATTTT
length: 15; size: NA; D: NA; J: TRBJ1-4; V: TRBV5-1; CDR3: CASSFGQPSNEKLFF; DNA: TGCGCCAGCAGCTTTGGACAGCCTTCCAATGAAAAACTGTTTTTT
length: 12; size: NA; D: NA; J: TRBJ2-5; V: TRBV30; CDR3: CAWSVQRETQYF; DNA: TGTGCCTGGAGTGTACAGCGGGAGACCCAGTACTTC
length: 15; size: NA; D: TRBD1; J: TRBJ2-7; V: TRBV15; CDR3: CATSRSGQGSYEQYF; DNA: TGTGCCACCAGCAGATCAGGACAGGGTTCCTACGAGCAGTACTTC
length: 15; size: NA; D: NA; J: TRBJ2-3; V: TRBV11-2; CDR3: CASSPIGGSGDTQYF; DNA: TGTGCCAGCAGCCCTATTGGGGGGAGCGGAGATACGCAGTATTTT
length: 12; size: NA; D: TRBD2; J: TRBJ2-2; V: TRBV18; CDR3: CASSPGREKLFF; DNA: TGTGCCAGCTCACCCGGGAGGGAAAAGCTGTTTTTT
length: 12; size: NA; D: NA; J: TRBJ1-5; V: TRBV7-9; CDR3: CASSLSSQPQHF; DNA: TGTGCCAGCAGCTTATCCAGTCAGCCCCAGCATTTT
length: 15; size: NA; D: TRBD1; J: TRBJ2-1; V: TRBV27; CDR3: CASSGPGQGTNEQFF; DNA: TGTGCCAGCAGTGGGCCGGGACAGGGGACTAATGAGCAGTTCTTC
length: 13; size: NA; D: NA; J: TRBJ1-2; V: TRBV19; CDR3: CASSMGQGYGYTF; DNA: TGTGCCAGTAGTATGGGCCAGGGGTATGGCTACACCTTC
length: 16; size: NA; D: TRBD1; J: TRBJ2-7; V: TRBV6-5; CDR3: CASSYTGTGAPYEQYF; DNA: TGTGCCAGCAGTTACACTGGGACAGGAGCCCCCTACGAGCAGTACTTC
length: 16; size: NA; D: NA; J: TRBJ2-7; V: TRBV5-1; CDR3: CASSPDPAGLVSEQYF; DNA: TGCGCCAGCAGCCCAGATCCAGCAGGGTTAGTCTCCGAGCAGTACTTC
length: 16; size: NA; D: TRBD1; J: TRBJ1-2; V: TRBV19; CDR3: CASRLGGRQNNYGYTF; DNA: TGTGCCAGTAGGCTAGGGGGCAGACAGAACAACTATGGCTACACCTTC
length: 14; size: NA; D: TRBD1; J: TRBJ1-1; V: TRBV19; CDR3: CASSGTGVGTEAFF; DNA: TGTGCCAGTAGCGGGACAGGGGTGGGCACTGAAGCTTTCTTT
length: 16; size: NA; D: NA; J: TRBJ1-5; V: TRBV2; CDR3: CASSVSTPLPNQPQHF; DNA: TGTGCCAGCAGTGTGTCGACACCCTTACCAAATCAGCCCCAGCATTTT
length: 15; size: many; D: TRBD1; J: TRBJ2-5; V: TRBV18; CDR3: CASSTGGESGETQYF; DNA: TGTGCCAGCTCGACAGGGGGCGAATCGGGCGAGACCCAGTACTTC
length: 15; size: NA; D: TRBD2; J: TRBJ2-1; V: TRBV18; CDR3: CASSPPGGGYNEQFF; DNA: TGTGCCAGCTCACCCCCCGGCGGGGGCTACAATGAGCAGTTCTTC
length: 16; size: NA; D: NA; J: TRBJ2-1; V: TRBV7-2; CDR3: CASSLARTNPYNEQFF; DNA: TGTGCCAGCAGCTTAGCGCGGACTAACCCCTACAATGAGCAGTTCTTC
length: 16; size: NA; D: NA; J: TRBJ1-5; V: TRBV7-9; CDR3: CASSGQQGSGNQPQHF; DNA: TGTGCCAGCAGCGGACAGCAGGGGAGCGGCAATCAGCCCCAGCATTTT
length: 13; size: NA; D: NA; J: TRBJ1-2; V: TRBV7-9; CDR3: CASSLGVDYGYTF; DNA: TGTGCCAGCAGCTTAGGAGTTGATTATGGCTACACCTTC
length: 15; size: NA; D: TRBD1; J: TRBJ1-2; V: TRBV28; CDR3: CASVAPTGDYYGYTF; DNA: TGTGCCAGCGTTGCGCCGACAGGGGACTACTATGGCTACACCTTC
length: 13; size: NA; D: NA; J: TRBJ2-5; V: TRBV28; CDR3: CASSYQIQETQYF; DNA: TGTGCCAGCAGTTATCAGATCCAAGAGACCCAGTACTTC
length: 17; size: NA; D: TRBD2; J: TRBJ2-3; V: TRBV10-3; CDR3: CAISEMGTSGSSDTQYF; DNA: TGTGCCATCAGTGAGATGGGAACTAGCGGGAGCTCAGATACGCAGTATTTT
length: 13; size: NA; D: TRBD1; J: TRBJ2-4; V: TRBV2; CDR3: CASSRDRANIQYF; DNA: TGTGCCAGCAGCAGGGACAGGGCCAACATTCAGTACTTC
length: 14; size: few; D: TRBD2; J: TRBJ2-4; V: TRBV7-8; CDR3: CASSLILAGNIQYF; DNA: TGTGCCAGCAGCTTAATCCTAGCGGGGAACATTCAGTACTTC